In its sample, the clone carrying this T cell receptor (beta chain) was seen many times. The target antigen is unknown. This entry comes from a study of T-cell reconstitution after alpha-beta-depleted transplantation in children. General study findings and limits: Alpha-beta T cells about two months after transplant reportedly derived from several hundred expanded graft clones.

Unique molecular identifiers were used in preparing the TCRbeta library. TCRdb used MiXCR to reprocess the PCR reads, holding one entry per CDR3 protein. The sample shows just over 950,000 distinct CDR3 sequences, about 26% of them seen only once. Trimming cost V 4 bases and J 6 bases, with 19 bases left between them. The CDR3 spans 16 residues. Germline V gives CDR1 SEHNR, CDR2 FQNEAQ (reference sequence). This sequence originates from a boy in the first two years of life who had a stem cell transplant for SCID, so the T cells may come from the graft donor. The specimen was PBMCs, mostly from graft donor cells, collected 360 days after TCRalphabeta/CD19-depleted stem cell transplant. This chain joins TRBV7-9 and TRBJ2-1; D tentatively fits TRBD1 or TRBD2 (5 bases each). The CDR3: CASSSPRKGTGNEQFF. The CDR3 region has the DNA TGTGCCAGCAGCTCCCCCCGGAAAGGGACGGGCAATGAGCAGTTCTTC.